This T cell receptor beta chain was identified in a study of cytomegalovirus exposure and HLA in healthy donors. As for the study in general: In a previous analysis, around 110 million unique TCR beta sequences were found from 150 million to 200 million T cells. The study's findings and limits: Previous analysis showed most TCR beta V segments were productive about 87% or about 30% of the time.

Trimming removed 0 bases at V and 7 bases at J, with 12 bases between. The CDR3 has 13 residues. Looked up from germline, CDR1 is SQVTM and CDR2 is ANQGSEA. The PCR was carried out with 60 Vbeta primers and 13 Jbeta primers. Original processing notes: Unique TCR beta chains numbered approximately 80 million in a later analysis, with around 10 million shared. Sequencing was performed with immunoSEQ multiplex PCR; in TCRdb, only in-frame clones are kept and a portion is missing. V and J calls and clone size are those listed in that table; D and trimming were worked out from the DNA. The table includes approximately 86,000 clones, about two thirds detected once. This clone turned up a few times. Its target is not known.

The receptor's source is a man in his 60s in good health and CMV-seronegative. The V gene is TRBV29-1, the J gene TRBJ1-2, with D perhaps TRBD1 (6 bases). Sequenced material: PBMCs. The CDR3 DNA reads TGCAGCGTTGAAGATGGCAGGGGCTCTGGCTACACCTTC. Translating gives CSVEDGRGSGYTF.